This T cell receptor beta chain was captured by sequencing in a study of siplizumab effects on memory and regulatory T cells. CDR1 and CDR2 (germline): SGHRS, YFSETQ. The CDR3 length is 15 residues. Trimming removed 0 bases from V and 2 bases from J, with 12 bases in between. TCRdb's table, derived via immunoSEQ multiplex PCR, lists solely in-frame clones and lacks some. The sample shows about 100,000 clones, 85% to 95% of them seen only once. The V gene is TRBV5-1, the J gene TRBJ2-7; D gene ambiguous. The material sequenced was non-Treg CD4+ T cells sorted from blood. The sequence came from a human donor in good health. The CDR3 DNA reads as TGCGCCAGCAGCTTGGATAGCAGCCCCACCTACGAGCAGTACTTC. Encoded protein: CASSLDSSPTYEQYF.